The clone carrying this T cell receptor beta chain was detected only a few times. These data are taken from a study of CD8 T cells in ankylosing spondylitis. MiXCR, applied by TCRdb to the 5' RACE reads, yields one record per CDR3 protein. The table includes 350,000 to 450,000 distinct CDR3 sequences, 20% detected once. This CDR3 spans 14 amino acids. Trimming shortened V by 1 base and J by 7 bases, and 10 bases separated the two germline ends. Germline V gene data show CDR1 as LGHDT and CDR2 as YNNKEL (reference sequence). Sample: blood, either unsorted or a sorted T cell fraction (not recorded which). This TCR was recovered from a male donor with ankylosing spondylitis or in good health (not recorded which). The genes are TRBV3-1 and TRBJ2-2, with D uncertain. In DNA form, the CDR3 reads TGTGCCAGCAGCCAAGGACGCGAGGTCGGGGAGCTGTTTTTT. Amino acids: CASSQGREVGELFF.